These T cell receptor beta chains were read from a single sample in a study of shared clonotypes between healthy human individuals. TCRdb keeps only in-frame clones here, not all; method: immunoSEQ multiplex PCR. The repertoire holds 530,000 or so clones, with almost 80% as singletons. The sample taken for sequencing was PBMCs. The origin of the receptors is a woman in her thirties or forties in good health. Some clones in this sample may be carry-over from other donors' samples. The CDR3 runs from the conserved cysteine through the conserved F or W. D genes are given only for firm matches. Rows give clone size only sometimes, using once, few, many, or a class for an expanded clone.

CDR3	DNA	J	V	size	D
CASTGKWEEQYF	TGTGCCAGCACGGGAAAGTGGGAGGAGCAGTACTTC	TRBJ2-7	TRBV25-1	NA	NA
CASSPERTGAPGELFF	TGTGCCAGCTCACCAGAGAGGACAGGAGCCCCCGGGGAGCTGTTTTTT	TRBJ2-2	TRBV18	once	TRBD1
CASSLAPRDLLGSTEAFF	TGTGCCAGCAGCTTGGCCCCACGGGACCTCCTAGGGAGCACTGAAGCTTTCTTT	TRBJ1-1	TRBV5-4	NA	NA
CASSKARTSFSAGELFF	TGTGCCAGCAGCAAAGCGCGGACCAGCTTCTCGGCCGGGGAGCTGTTTTTT	TRBJ2-2	TRBV21-1	NA	NA
CASSLAGVYEQYF	TGTGCCAGCAGCTTGGCTGGAGTCTACGAGCAGTACTTC	TRBJ2-7	TRBV5-6	NA	NA
CASSGGTWEYNEQFF	TGTGCCAGCAGCGGGGGAACGTGGGAGTACAATGAGCAGTTCTTC	TRBJ2-1	TRBV11-2	few	NA
CASSQGQGANQPQHF	TGTGCCAGCAGCCAGGGACAGGGGGCCAATCAGCCCCAGCATTTT	TRBJ1-5	TRBV5-4	few	TRBD1
CASSFRLLNTGELFF	TGTGCCAGCAGTTTTAGACTTCTGAACACCGGGGAGCTGTTTTTT	TRBJ2-2	TRBV27	NA	NA
CASGSLAGVEQFF	TGTGCCAGCGGTTCGCTAGCGGGAGTCGAGCAGTTCTTC	TRBJ2-1	TRBV7-9	NA	TRBD2
CASSQGRIYGYTF	TGTGCCAGCAGCCAGGGACGGATCTATGGCTACACCTTC	TRBJ1-2	TRBV6-5	NA	NA
CASSKDLASRAYNEQFF	TGTGCCAGCAGCAAAGATCTGGCGAGCCGTGCCTACAATGAGCAGTTCTTC	TRBJ2-1	TRBV21-1	NA	NA
CASSLGLGGSYNEQFF	TGTGCCAGCAGCTTAGGACTAGGGGGCTCCTACAATGAGCAGTTCTTC	TRBJ2-1	TRBV7-8	NA	NA
CASSDFSGTGDEKLFF	TGTGCCAGCAGCGATTTCTCCGGGACAGGGGATGAAAAACTGTTTTTT	TRBJ1-4	TRBV7-9	NA	TRBD1
CASSLEGGNKNEQFF	TGCGCCAGCAGCTTGGAAGGGGGCAATAAGAATGAGCAGTTCTTC	TRBJ2-1	TRBV5-1	few	TRBD1
CASSPGQGYNEQYF	TGTGCCAGCAGCCCAGGACAGGGGTACAACGAGCAGTACTTC	TRBJ2-7	TRBV11-2	NA	TRBD1
CASSGINEQFF	TGTGCCAGCAGTGGTATCAATGAGCAGTTCTTC	TRBJ2-1	TRBV2	NA	NA
CASSEGAGAWEKLFF	TGTGCCAGCAGTGAAGGAGCAGGTGCTTGGGAAAAACTGTTTTTT	TRBJ1-4	TRBV2	many	NA
CASSLPSRRSNYGYTF	TGTGCCAGCAGCTTACCCAGCAGACGATCTAACTATGGCTACACCTTC	TRBJ1-2	TRBV7-9	NA	NA
CASSLGWGTGGIFSNQPQHF	TGTGCCAGCAGTTTAGGGTGGGGGACAGGGGGAATTTTTAGCAATCAGCCCCAGCATTTT	TRBJ1-5	TRBV28	NA	TRBD1
CASSTDRVNTEAFF	TGTGCCAGCAGTACCGACAGGGTGAACACTGAAGCTTTCTTT	TRBJ1-1	TRBV27	NA	TRBD1
CASSLRDRGLGPTDTQYF	TGTGCCAGCAGCTTGAGGGACAGGGGCCTGGGGCCCACAGATACGCAGTATTTT	TRBJ2-3	TRBV5-5	NA	TRBD1
CASSLLQNSNQPQHF	TGTGCCAGCAGTTTGTTGCAGAATAGCAATCAGCCCCAGCATTTT	TRBJ1-5	TRBV28	few	NA
CASRAGQSGANVLTF	TGTGCCAGCAGGGCTGGACAGTCTGGGGCCAACGTCCTGACTTTC	TRBJ2-6	TRBV7-9	NA	NA
CASSGVQSSYEQYF	TGTGCCAGCAGTGGTGTACAGAGCTCCTACGAGCAGTACTTC	TRBJ2-7	TRBV2	NA	NA
CASRQDYTNTGELFF	TGTGCCAGCAGACAAGACTACACGAACACCGGGGAGCTGTTTTTT	TRBJ2-2	TRBV7-9	NA	NA
CASSLEDRTDTQYF	TGCGCCAGCAGCTTGGAGGACAGGACAGATACGCAGTATTTT	TRBJ2-3	TRBV5-1	NA	TRBD1
CASSTTDGGSDYGYTF	TGTGCCAGCTCAACTACGGACGGAGGGAGCGACTATGGCTACACCTTC	TRBJ1-2	TRBV18	NA	NA
CATRGTGVDF	TGTGCCACCCGGGGGACAGGGGTCGACTTC	TRBJ2-7	TRBV28	NA	TRBD1
CASSEESYAYNEQFF	TGTGCCAGCAGTGAAGAATCTTATGCCTACAATGAGCAGTTCTTC	TRBJ2-1	TRBV6-1	NA	NA
CASSLTTSGRDEQFF	TGCGCCAGCAGCTTGACGACTAGCGGGAGGGATGAGCAGTTCTTC	TRBJ2-1	TRBV5-1	NA	TRBD2
CASRRRGATNEKLFF	TGTGCCAGTAGAAGAAGGGGTGCAACTAATGAAAAACTGTTTTTT	TRBJ1-4	TRBV19	NA	NA
CASSYSYAGSEVQYF	TGTGCCAGCAGTTACTCTTATGCAGGGAGTGAAGTCCAGTACTTC	TRBJ2-7	TRBV6-6	NA	NA
CASSFNAGAGYNEQFF	TGTGCCAGCAGCTTTAACGCGGGAGCGGGGTACAATGAGCAGTTCTTC	TRBJ2-1	TRBV11-2	NA	TRBD2
CATSRANRGGETQYF	TGTGCCACCAGCAGAGCAAATAGAGGGGGAGAGACCCAGTACTTC	TRBJ2-5	TRBV15	NA	NA
CASSLIPSGSGDEQYF	TGTGCCAGCAGCTTAATCCCCAGCGGGAGCGGGGACGAGCAGTACTTC	TRBJ2-7	TRBV13	many	TRBD2
CASRAGVGTDTQYF	TGTGCCAGCCGAGCGGGAGTCGGCACAGATACGCAGTATTTT	TRBJ2-3	TRBV27	NA	TRBD2
CASSIGGEGTEAFF	TGTGCCAGCAGCATAGGGGGCGAGGGCACTGAAGCTTTCTTT	TRBJ1-1	TRBV5-4	NA	TRBD1
CACTGTWGEKLFF	TGTGCCTGCACAGGGACCTGGGGTGAAAAACTGTTTTTT	TRBJ1-4	TRBV30	once	NA
CASSLQGYEQYF	TGTGCCAGCAGCTTGCAGGGTTACGAGCAGTACTTC	TRBJ2-7	TRBV7-9	NA	NA
CASSLAFGRTGELFF	TGTGCCAGCAGCTTGGCCTTTGGGCGCACCGGGGAGCTGTTTTTT	TRBJ2-2	TRBV5-4	NA	NA
CAIRKDRDETEQFF	TGTGCCATCAGAAAGGACAGGGACGAAACTGAGCAGTTCTTC	TRBJ2-1	TRBV10-3	once	TRBD1
CASGSRGFTEAFF	TGTGCCAGCGGGAGTAGAGGATTCACTGAAGCTTTCTTT	TRBJ1-1	TRBV11-2	NA	NA
CASSSRTSGSRAYNEQFF	TGTGCCAGCAGCTCCAGGACTAGCGGGAGTAGGGCCTACAATGAGCAGTTCTTC	TRBJ2-1	TRBV7-2	NA	TRBD2
CASMTGLAGETGELFF	TGTGCCAGCATGACTGGACTAGCGGGAGAAACCGGGGAGCTGTTTTTT	TRBJ2-2	TRBV4-1	NA	TRBD2
CASSLEGTAIGNTIYF	TGCGCCAGCAGCTTGGAAGGGACAGCTATTGGAAACACCATATATTTT	TRBJ1-3	TRBV5-1	NA	TRBD1